The subject of this entry is one T cell receptor (beta chain). TCRdb's table, derived via immunoSEQ multiplex PCR, lists solely in-frame clones and lacks some. Among 350,000 to 450,000 clones listed, around 85% were seen once. This entry is derived from a study of blood T cell repertoires in COVID-19. V was trimmed by 7 bases and J by 7 bases, leaving 5 bases between them. The CDR3 length is 11 residues. Germline V lookup: CDR1 MRHNA, CDR2 SNTAGT. The source of this sequence is a woman aged 18-29 years with acute or convalescent COVID-19. The chain combines TRBV6-4 with TRBJ1-6; D is undetermined. The material sequenced was peripheral blood. The chain's CDR3 is CASIGNSPLHF. The CDR3 DNA is TGTGCCAGCATCGGGAATTCACCCCTCCACTTT.